This T cell receptor (beta chain) originates from a study of esophageal squamous cell carcinoma under preoperative chemotherapy. Study details: Both tumor-infiltrating lymphocytes and peripheral blood T cells were profiled.

Findings of the study overall: Chemotherapy was followed by significantly higher TCR diversity in peripheral T cells only, not tumor-infiltrating lymphocytes. Abundant clones tended to shrink rather than expand after paclitaxel-nedaplatin.

Time point indicated: after preoperative PTX-NDP chemotherapy. Paclitaxel-nedaplatin chemotherapy was given to patients ahead of their surgery. Per germline, CDR1 SGHTA and CDR2 FQGNSA. The CDR3 is made up of 14 amino acids. As regards this clonotype: Its antigen is currently unknown.

MiXCR was run by TCRdb on the PCR reads, yielding one entry per CDR3 protein. The sample carries about 32,000 distinct CDR3 sequences, approximately 55% recorded once. V and J are TRBV7-2 and TRBJ2-5, with a tentative D call TRBD1 (6 bases). TRBJ2-7 explains the end of the DNA better; the J call may be wrong. This clonotype originated in a human donor with esophageal squamous cell carcinoma. The donor label of this sample is uncertain. The biological material was taken from a patient given preoperative chemotherapy. CDR3 protein: CASSLGGGWYEQYF. The CDR3 DNA follows: TGTGCCAGCAGCTTAGGAGGGGGATGGTACGAGCAGTACTTC.